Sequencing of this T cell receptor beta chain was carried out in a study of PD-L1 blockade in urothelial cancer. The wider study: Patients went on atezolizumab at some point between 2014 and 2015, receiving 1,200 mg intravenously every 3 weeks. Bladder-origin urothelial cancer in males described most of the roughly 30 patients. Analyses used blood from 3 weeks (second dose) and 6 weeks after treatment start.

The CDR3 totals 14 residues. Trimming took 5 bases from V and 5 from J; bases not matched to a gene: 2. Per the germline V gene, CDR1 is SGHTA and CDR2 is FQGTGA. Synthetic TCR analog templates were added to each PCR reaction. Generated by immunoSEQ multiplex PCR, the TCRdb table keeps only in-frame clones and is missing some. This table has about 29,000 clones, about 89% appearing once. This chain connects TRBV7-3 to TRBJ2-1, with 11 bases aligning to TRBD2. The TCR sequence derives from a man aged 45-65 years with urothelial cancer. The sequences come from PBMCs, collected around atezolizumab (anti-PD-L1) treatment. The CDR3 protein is CASSPGLADNEQFF. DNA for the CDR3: TGTGCCAGCAGCCCGGGACTAGCGGACAATGAGCAGTTCTTC.